These 14 T cell receptor beta chains originate from one sample sequenced in a study of tumor-infiltrating lymphocytes in primary liver carcinoma. Total RNA (roughly 530 ng) served as template for TCR beta cDNA synthesis primed by a constant-region primer. Slightly modified ARM-PCR served as the procedure for the TCR beta libraries. These libraries came from three rounds of nested multiplex PCR. The opening two PCR rounds, about 10 cycles each, paired TRBV1-TRBV30 forward primers with a C-beta reverse primer. TCRdb reprocessed the multiplex PCR reads via MiXCR and lists one record per CDR3 protein. The sample consists of tens of thousands of distinct CDR3 sequences, about 73% of them appearing once. DNA and RNA were both co-extracted from about 19-30 mg of bulk tissue that had not been sorted. Sequenced: liver tumor tissue from sampling region 2. The subset: tumor region T2, inferior pole. The source is a man aged 35-49 years with primary liver carcinoma and hepatitis B virus infection.

V usage is TRBV11-2 and J usage is TRBJ2-5; D unresolved. The CDR3 consists of 12 residues. Germline CDR1 reads SGHAT; CDR2 reads FQNNGV. The DNA for the CDR3 is TGTGACAACAGCTTAGAGGAAAGGACCCAGTACTTC. Translated: CDNSLEERTQYF.

This clonotype was found once. Possible read error: a much larger clone is one base away. The J gene is TRBJ1-2, the V gene TRBV30; D not certain. CDR3 length equals 14 residues. Germline assignment: CDR1 GTSNPN and CDR2 SVGIG (reference sequence). V lost 0 bases and J lost 0, with 8 bases in between. The CDR3 reads CAWSVCRTNYGYTF. CDR3 in DNA: TGTGCCTGGAGTGTATGTAGGACTAACTATGGCTACACCTTC. Full variable domain (missing parts from reference TRBV30 and TRBJ1-2): SQTIHQWPATLVQPVGSPLSLECTVEGTSNPNLYWYRQAAGRGLQLLFYSVGIGQISSEVPQNLSASRPQDRQFILSSKKLLLSDSGFYLCAWSVCRTNYGYTFGSGTRLTVV.

The chain links TRBV4-1 to TRBJ2-3, with D uncertain. The CDR3 spans 14 residues. The V end lost 0 bases, the J end lost 15 bases, and 19 bases lay between the germline ends. CDR1 is MGHRA, CDR2 YSYEKL, per germline. The CDR3 region is CASSQDMLADTLYF. The CDR3 DNA reads as TGCGCCAGCAGCCAAGACATGTTAGCAGATACGCTATATTTT.

This clonotype is labeled medium-sized. The gene calls are TRBV28 and TRBJ1-6; the D gene is possibly TRBD1 (6 bases). The CDR3 extends over 13 amino acids. The V gene's germline CDR1 is MDHEN and CDR2 SYDVKM. With 3 bases removed from V and 10 bases from J, the gap between germline ends came to 10 bases. CDR3 DNA: TGTGCCAGCAGTTTCAGGGGAGGATCACCCCTCCACTTT. Protein sequence: CASSFRGGSPLHF.

In regard to this clonotype: The CDR3 ends on some other residue instead of the conserved phenylalanine or tryptophan, so this is likely a read error. The DNA is left out, because the CDR3 cannot be placed on it with certainty; the CDR3 is given as TCRdb lists it. The V and J genes are TRBV11-2 and TRBJ2-1; the table's D call, TRBD2, was not checked against the DNA. Germline CDR1 and CDR2: SGHAT and FQNNGV. Both ends counted, the CDR3 spans 16 residues. This CDR3 reads CVSSLDIELAMGEQIL.

As to this clonotype: Sequence at one end of the junction differs from germline and may be a read error. This sequence joins TRBV29-1 and TRBJ2-1, with a weak D call TRBD1 (5 bases). CDR1 and CDR2 (germline): SQVTM, ANQGSEA. CDR3 length: 15 residues. The CDR3, as DNA: TGCGGCGTGGGGCCTCCTCCCAGCTCCTACATTGAGCAGTTCTTC. It encodes CGVGPPPSSYIEQFF.

Points on this clonotype: The junction and the germline gene differ at one end; a read error may be behind it. Here the CDR3 DNA reads TGTGCCGGCAGCTTACAGGGGGAGCAGTACTTC. Encoded protein: CAGSLQGEQYF. The chain employs TRBV13 and TRBJ2-7; TRBD1 matches at 7 bases. The CDR3 has 11 amino acids. Germline assignment: CDR1 PRHDT and CDR2 FYEKMQ (reference sequence).

Comments on this clonotype: At one end the junction does not follow the germline gene, possibly because of a read error. The chain has TRBV11-1 and TRBJ2-4; D call uncertain. The CDR3 sequence is 13 residues long. The germline V gene encodes CDR1 SGHAT and CDR2 FQDESV (reference sequence). CDR3 nucleotides: TGTGCCAACAGCTGGGGATCCAAAAACGTTCAGTACTTC. Amino acids: CANSWGSKNVQYF.

Note on this clonotype: Sequence at one end of the junction differs from germline and may be a read error. V usage is TRBV9 and J usage is TRBJ2-3, with no clear D. Germline V gives CDR1 SGDLS, CDR2 YYNGEE. CDR3 length: 13 residues. CDR3 in DNA: TGTGCCAGCAGGGTAGTTAGCACAAATACGCAGTATTTT. Encoded protein: CASRVVSTNTQYF.

V is TRBV7-3 and J is TRBJ2-1; D is tentatively TRBD1 or TRBD2 (5 bases each). This CDR3 has 16 residues. With 5 bases removed from V and 7 bases from J, the gap between germline ends came to 21 bases. Germline CDR1 is SGHTA and CDR2 is FQGTGA. CDR3 loop: CASSQGVGKGANEQFF. Here the CDR3 DNA reads TGTGCCAGCAGCCAAGGAGTCGGGAAAGGGGCTAATGAGCAGTTCTTC.

As concerns this clonotype: Given a much more abundant clone one base away, this may be a read error. The genes are TRBV28 and TRBJ2-7; no clear D. CDR3 length: 11 residues. The V end lost 7 bases, the J end lost 3 bases, and 7 bases lay between the germline ends. Germline-derived CDR1 and CDR2 are MDHEN and SYDVKM. CDR3 amino acids: CASIHYYEQYF. The DNA for the CDR3 is TGTGCCAGCATCCACTACTACGAGCAGTACTTC.

A remark on this clonotype: A junction end diverges from the germline sequence, so it may reflect a read error. The CDR3 reads CASSLVRTGVYNEEFF. In nucleotides, the CDR3 is TGTGCCAGCAGCTTAGTCAGGACGGGGGTCTACAATGAGGAGTTCTTC. This chain connects TRBV11-3 to TRBJ2-1; tentatively, D is TRBD2 (6 bases). The CDR3 spans 16 residues. Germline CDR1 is SGHNT and CDR2 is YENEEA.

This clonotype has a count of ten or more. The chain employs TRBV11-2 and TRBJ2-7, with D possibly matching TRBD2 (5 bases). CDR1 SGHAT and CDR2 FQNNGV come from the germline V gene. The CDR3 runs 12 residues. The V end lost 5 bases, the J end lost 5 bases, and 10 bases lay between the germline ends. CDR3 bases: TGTGCCAGCAGCCTAACTAGAAACGAGCAGTACTTC. This sequence encodes CASSLTRNEQYF.

DNA of the CDR3: TGTGCTAGTAGCTTAGGACAGGGCGAGGCTTTCTTT. Amino acid sequence: CASSLGQGEAFF. This sequence joins TRBV12-5 and TRBJ1-1; TRBD1 matches 8 bases. Germline V gene data show CDR1 as LGHNT and CDR2 as FRNRAP. After removal of 8 bases from V and 11 bases from J, the junction contained 10 bases not matched to a gene. The CDR3 totals 12 residues.